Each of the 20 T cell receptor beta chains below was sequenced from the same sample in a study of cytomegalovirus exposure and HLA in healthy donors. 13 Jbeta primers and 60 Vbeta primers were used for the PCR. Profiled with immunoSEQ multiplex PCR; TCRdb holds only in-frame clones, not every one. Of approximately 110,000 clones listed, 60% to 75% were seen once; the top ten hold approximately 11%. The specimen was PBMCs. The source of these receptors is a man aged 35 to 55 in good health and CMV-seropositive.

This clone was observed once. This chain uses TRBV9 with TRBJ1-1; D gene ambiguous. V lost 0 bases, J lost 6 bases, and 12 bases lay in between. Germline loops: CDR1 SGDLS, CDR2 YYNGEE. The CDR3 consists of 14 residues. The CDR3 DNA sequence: TGTGCCAGCAGCGTAGGGGGAGGTGGGTCTGAAGCTTTCTTT. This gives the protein CASSVGGGGSEAFF.

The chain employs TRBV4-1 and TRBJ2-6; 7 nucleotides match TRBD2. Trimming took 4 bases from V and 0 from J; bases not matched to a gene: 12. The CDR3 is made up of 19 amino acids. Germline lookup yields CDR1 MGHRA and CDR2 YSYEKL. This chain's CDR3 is CASSLRLAGASSGANVLTF. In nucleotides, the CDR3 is TGCGCCAGCAGCCTTCGTTTGGCGGGAGCCAGCTCTGGGGCCAACGTCCTGACTTTC.

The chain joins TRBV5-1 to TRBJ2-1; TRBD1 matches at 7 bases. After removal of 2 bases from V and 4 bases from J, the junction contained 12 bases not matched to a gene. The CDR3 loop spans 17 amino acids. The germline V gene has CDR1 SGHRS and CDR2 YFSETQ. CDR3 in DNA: TGCGCCAGCAGCTTTCTTCCCGGGACAGCCGGATACAATGAGCAGTTCTTC. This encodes CASSFLPGTAGYNEQFF.

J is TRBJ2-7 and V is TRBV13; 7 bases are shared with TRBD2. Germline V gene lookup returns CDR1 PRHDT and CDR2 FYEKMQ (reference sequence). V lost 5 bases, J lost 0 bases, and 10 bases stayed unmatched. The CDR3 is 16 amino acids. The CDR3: CASSPGGSASSYEQYF. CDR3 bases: TGTGCCAGCAGCCCGGGGGGTAGCGCTAGCTCCTACGAGCAGTACTTC.

The DNA for the CDR3 is TGTGCCACGAAGAGCAGGGTCACTGAAGCTTTCTTT. Its protein is CATKSRVTEAFF. The chain couples TRBV6-5 to TRBJ1-1; D may be TRBD1 (5 bases). The CDR3 sequence is 12 residues long. V was pared by 10 bases and J by 4 bases, with 13 bases between. CDR1 and CDR2 (germline): MNHEY, SVGAGI.

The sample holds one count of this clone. CDR3 coding DNA: TGTGCCAGCAGCTTGCAGCGGAACACTGAAGCTTTCTTT. The encoded protein is CASSLQRNTEAFF. V usage is TRBV5-5 and J usage is TRBJ1-1; D gene ambiguous. Trimming shortened V by 1 base and J by 1 base, and 5 bases separated the two germline ends. Per germline, CDR1 SGHKS and CDR2 YYEKEE (reference sequence). The CDR3 consists of 13 residues. Full variable domain (outside the CDR3, taken from reference TRBV5-5 and TRBJ1-1): DAGVTQSPTHLIKTRGQQVTLRCSPISGHKSVSWYQQVLGQGPQFIFQYYEKEERGRGNFPDRFSARQFPNYSSELNVNALLLGDSALYLCASSLQRNTEAFFGQGTRLTVV.

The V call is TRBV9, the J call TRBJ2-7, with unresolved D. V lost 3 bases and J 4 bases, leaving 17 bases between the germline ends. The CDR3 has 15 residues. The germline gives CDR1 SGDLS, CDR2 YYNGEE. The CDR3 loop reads CASSAFPVAWYEQYF. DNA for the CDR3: TGTGCCAGCAGCGCCTTCCCCGTAGCTTGGTACGAGCAGTACTTC. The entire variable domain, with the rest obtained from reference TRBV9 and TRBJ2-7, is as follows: DSGVTQTPKHLITATGQRVTLRCSPRSGDLSVYWYQQSLDQGLQFLIQYYNGEERAKGNILERFSAQQFPDLHSELNLSSLELGDSALYFCASSAFPVAWYEQYFGPGTRLTVT.

The CDR3: CASRPTSGRTDTQYF. The CDR3 coding sequence is TGTGCCAGCAGACCGACTAGCGGGCGCACAGATACGCAGTATTTT. The chain employs TRBV6-6 and TRBJ2-3; 10 nucleotides line up with TRBD2. The V segment lost 6 bases and the J segment 1 base; nucleotides outside the gene matches: 4. CDR1 is MNHNY and CDR2 is SVGAGI in the germline V gene (reference sequence). This CDR3 comprises 15 residues.

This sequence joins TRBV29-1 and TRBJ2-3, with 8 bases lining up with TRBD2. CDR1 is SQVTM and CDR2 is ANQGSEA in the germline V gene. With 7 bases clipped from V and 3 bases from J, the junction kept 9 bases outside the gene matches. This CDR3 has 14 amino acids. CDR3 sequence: CSAPAGEGTDTQYF. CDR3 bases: TGCAGCGCTCCAGCGGGAGAAGGGACAGATACGCAGTATTTT.

The CDR3 sequence is CASSPTGHGGYF. In DNA, the CDR3 is TGTGCCAGCAGTCCAACAGGGCACGGAGGGTACTTC. The J gene is TRBJ2-4, the V gene TRBV28; possibly TRBD1 for D (6 bases). V lost 5 bases to trimming and J lost 15 bases, with 17 bases between them. The CDR3 has 12 residues. Germline values: CDR1 MDHEN, CDR2 SYDVKM.

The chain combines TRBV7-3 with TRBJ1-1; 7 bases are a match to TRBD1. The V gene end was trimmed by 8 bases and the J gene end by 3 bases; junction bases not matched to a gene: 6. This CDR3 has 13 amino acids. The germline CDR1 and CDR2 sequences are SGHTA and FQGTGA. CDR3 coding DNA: TGTGCCAGCTCAGCTCAGGGGGACACTGAAGCTTTCTTT. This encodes CASSAQGDTEAFF.

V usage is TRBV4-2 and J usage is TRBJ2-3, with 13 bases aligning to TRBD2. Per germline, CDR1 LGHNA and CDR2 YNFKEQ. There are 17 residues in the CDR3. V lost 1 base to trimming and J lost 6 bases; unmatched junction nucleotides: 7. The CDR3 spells CASSQARTSGSGDTQYF. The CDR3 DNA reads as TGTGCCAGCAGCCAAGCGCGGACTAGCGGGAGCGGGGATACGCAGTATTTT.

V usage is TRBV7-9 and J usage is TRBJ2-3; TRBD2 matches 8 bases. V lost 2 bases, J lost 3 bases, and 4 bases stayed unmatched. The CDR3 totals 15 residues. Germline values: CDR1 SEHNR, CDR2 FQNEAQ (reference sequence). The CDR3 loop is CASSLPLAGTDTQYF. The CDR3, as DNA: TGTGCCAGCAGCTTACCATTAGCGGGAACAGATACGCAGTATTTT.

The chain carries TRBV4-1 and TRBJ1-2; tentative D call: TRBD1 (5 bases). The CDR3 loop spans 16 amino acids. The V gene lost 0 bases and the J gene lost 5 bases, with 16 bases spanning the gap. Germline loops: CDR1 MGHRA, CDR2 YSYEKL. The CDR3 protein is CASSQDQGPATYGYTF. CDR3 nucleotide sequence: TGCGCCAGCAGCCAAGATCAGGGCCCCGCAACGTATGGCTACACCTTC.

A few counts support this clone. As DNA, the CDR3 is TGCAGCGTTGACCAAGGGGATTACTATGGCTACACCTTC. It specifies CSVDQGDYYGYTF. The V call is TRBV29-1, the J call TRBJ1-2; possibly TRBD1 for D (5 bases). Between the trimmed V and J ends, which lost 3 bases and 3 bases, there was a span of 11 bases. In germline, CDR1 is SQVTM, CDR2 ANQGSEA. The CDR3 runs to 13 residues.

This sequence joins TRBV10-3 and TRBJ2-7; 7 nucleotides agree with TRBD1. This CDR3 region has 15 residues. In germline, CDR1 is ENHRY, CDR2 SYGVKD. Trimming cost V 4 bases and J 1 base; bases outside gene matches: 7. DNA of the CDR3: TGTGCCATCAGTGGACAGGACAGGCCATCCTACGAGCAGTACTTC. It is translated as CAISGQDRPSYEQYF.

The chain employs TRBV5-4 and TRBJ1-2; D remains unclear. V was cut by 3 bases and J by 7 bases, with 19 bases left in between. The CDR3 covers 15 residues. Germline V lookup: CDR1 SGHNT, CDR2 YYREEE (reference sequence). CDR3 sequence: CASSSPREGGCGYTF. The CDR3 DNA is TGTGCCAGCAGCTCCCCCCGAGAGGGCGGGTGTGGCTACACCTTC.

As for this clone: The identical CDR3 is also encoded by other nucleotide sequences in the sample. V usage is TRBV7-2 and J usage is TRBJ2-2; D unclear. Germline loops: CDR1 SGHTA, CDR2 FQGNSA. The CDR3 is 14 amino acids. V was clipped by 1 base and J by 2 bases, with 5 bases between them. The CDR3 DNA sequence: TGTGCCAGCAGCTTAGGGCTTAACACCGGGGAGCTGTTTTTT. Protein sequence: CASSLGLNTGELFF.

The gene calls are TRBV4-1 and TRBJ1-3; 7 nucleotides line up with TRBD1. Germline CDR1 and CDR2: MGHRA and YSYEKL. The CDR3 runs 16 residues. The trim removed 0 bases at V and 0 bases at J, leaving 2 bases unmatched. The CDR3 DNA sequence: TGCGCCAGCAGCCAAGAAGGGACAGTCTCTGGAAACACCATATATTTT. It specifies CASSQEGTVSGNTIYF.

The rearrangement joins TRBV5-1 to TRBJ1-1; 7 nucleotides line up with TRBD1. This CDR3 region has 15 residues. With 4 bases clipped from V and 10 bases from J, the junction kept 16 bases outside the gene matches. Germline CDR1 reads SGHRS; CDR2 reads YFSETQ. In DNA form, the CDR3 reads TGCGCCAGCAGCCGGACTCCGGACAGGCTGGAGGGAGCTTTCTTT. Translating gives CASSRTPDRLEGAFF.